This T cell receptor (beta chain) was identified during a study of cytomegalovirus exposure and HLA in healthy donors. Overall study context: Earlier results showed roughly 110 million unique TCR beta sequences derived from some 180 million T cells. Among the 398 genotyped donors, around 81% were placed in the Caucasian-associated ancestry cluster.

Vbeta (60) and Jbeta (13) primers were used in the PCR. The data were produced by immunoSEQ multiplex PCR, yet TCRdb's version contains in-frame clones alone and is incomplete. This sample has approximately 150,000 clones, with 82% found just once. This clone appeared a single time. Germline lookup yields CDR1 LNHDA and CDR2 SQIVND (reference sequence). CDR3 size: 17 residues. Trimming removed 8 bases at V and 0 bases at J, with 20 bases between. The sequencing sample was made of PBMCs. This sequence was found in a man aged 18-30 years in good health and CMV-seropositive. The chain employs TRBV19 and TRBJ2-1; a weak D match, TRBD2 (5 bases). CDR3 in amino acids: CASGFGGTTTSYNEQFF. CDR3 coding DNA: TGTGCCAGTGGGTTCGGAGGAACCACTACCTCCTACAATGAGCAGTTCTTC.